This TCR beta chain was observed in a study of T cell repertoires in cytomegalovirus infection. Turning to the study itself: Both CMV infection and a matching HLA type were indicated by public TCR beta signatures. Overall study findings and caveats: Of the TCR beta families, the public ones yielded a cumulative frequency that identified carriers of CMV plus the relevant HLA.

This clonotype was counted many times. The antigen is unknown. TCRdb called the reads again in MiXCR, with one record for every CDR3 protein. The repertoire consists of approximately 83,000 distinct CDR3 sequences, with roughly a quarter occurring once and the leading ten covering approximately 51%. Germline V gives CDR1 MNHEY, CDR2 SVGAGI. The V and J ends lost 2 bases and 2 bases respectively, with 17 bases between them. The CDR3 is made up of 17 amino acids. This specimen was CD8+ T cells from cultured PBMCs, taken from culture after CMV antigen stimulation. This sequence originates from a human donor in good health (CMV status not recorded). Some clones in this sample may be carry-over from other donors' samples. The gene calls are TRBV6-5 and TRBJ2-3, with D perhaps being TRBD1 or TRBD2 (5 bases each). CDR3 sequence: CASSYNRGVEDTDTQYF. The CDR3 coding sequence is TGTGCCAGCAGTTACAATCGAGGGGTAGAAGACACAGATACGCAGTATTTT.